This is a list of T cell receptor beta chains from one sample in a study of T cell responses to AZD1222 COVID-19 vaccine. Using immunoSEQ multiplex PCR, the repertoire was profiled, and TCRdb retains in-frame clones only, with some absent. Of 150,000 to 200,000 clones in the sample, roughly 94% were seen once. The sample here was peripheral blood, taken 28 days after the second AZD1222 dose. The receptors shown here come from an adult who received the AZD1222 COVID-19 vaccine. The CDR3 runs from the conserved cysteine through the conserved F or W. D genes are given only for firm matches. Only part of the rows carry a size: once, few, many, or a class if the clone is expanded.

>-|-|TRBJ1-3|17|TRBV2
CASSFSGDRMDGSTIYF
TGTGCCAGCAGTTTTTCCGGAGACCGAATGGATGGGAGCACCATATATTTT
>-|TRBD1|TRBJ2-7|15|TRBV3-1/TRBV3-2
CASSNPQGARGEQYF
TGTGCCAGCAGCAATCCTCAGGGGGCGCGGGGCGAGCAGTACTTC
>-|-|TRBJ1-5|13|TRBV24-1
CATSAGRNQPQHF
TGTGCCACCAGTGCGGGCAGAAATCAGCCCCAGCATTTT
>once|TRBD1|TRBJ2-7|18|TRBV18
CASSLAGGTGGHSYEQYF
TGTGCCAGCTCACTAGCCGGTGGGACAGGGGGCCACTCCTACGAGCAGTACTTC
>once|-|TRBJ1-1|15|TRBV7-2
CASSGPGSPRTEAFF
TGTGCCAGCAGCGGTCCCGGGTCTCCCCGAACTGAAGCTTTCTTT
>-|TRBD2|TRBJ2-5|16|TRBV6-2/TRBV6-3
CASSYRLAGWGETQYF
TGTGCCAGCAGTTACCGACTAGCGGGTTGGGGGGAGACCCAGTACTTC
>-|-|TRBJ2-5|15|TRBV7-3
CASRPTGSFQETQYF
TGTGCCAGCAGGCCCACCGGGTCCTTCCAAGAGACCCAGTACTTC
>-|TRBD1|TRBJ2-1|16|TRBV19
CASSIGGQGSYNEQFF
TGTGCCAGTAGTATAGGCGGACAGGGGTCCTACAATGAGCAGTTCTTC
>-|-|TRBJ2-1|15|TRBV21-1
CASSKSGSSYNEQFF
TGTGCCAGCAGCAAAAGCGGGAGCTCCTACAATGAGCAGTTCTTC
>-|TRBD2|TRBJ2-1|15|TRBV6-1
CASSESSGSSAEQFF
TGTGCCAGCAGTGAGTCTAGCGGGAGCTCCGCTGAGCAGTTCTTC
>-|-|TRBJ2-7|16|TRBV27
CASSQLGTGSSYEQYF
TGTGCCAGCAGTCAACTCGGGACGGGTAGCTCCTACGAGCAGTACTTC
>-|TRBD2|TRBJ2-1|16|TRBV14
CASSHTAGVMTGEQFF
TGTGCCAGCAGCCACACAGCGGGAGTGATGACGGGTGAGCAGTTCTTC